This paragraph covers one TCR beta chain sequence. The antigen is undetermined. The data stem from a study of CD8 T cells in ankylosing spondylitis. TCRdb re-called the 5' RACE reads with MiXCR, one entry per CDR3 protein. The sample carries about 160,000 distinct CDR3 sequences, just over 9.5% recorded once. Overall study results and limits: Blood from ankylosing spondylitis patients appeared to carry a characteristic roughly eight-variant TCR beta motif. Matched ankylosing spondylitis synovial fluid reportedly showed significant enrichment of disease-linked clones.

The germline V gene has CDR1 SGDLS and CDR2 YYNGEE. Losses at the gene ends were 3 bases for V and 1 base for J; bases not matched to a gene: 4. CDR3 length: 14 amino acids. Sequencing used blood, either unsorted or a sorted T cell fraction (not recorded which). V gene TRBV9 combines with J gene TRBJ2-7; 7 nucleotides align to TRBD1. This sequence originates from a female donor with ankylosing spondylitis or in good health (not recorded which). The CDR3: CASSGRDSSYEQYF. DNA of the CDR3: TGTGCCAGCAGCGGCCGGGACAGTTCCTACGAGCAGTACTTC. The whole variable domain, remainder taken from reference TRBV9 and TRBJ2-7, is DSGVTQTPKHLITATGQRVTLRCSPRSGDLSVYWYQQSLDQGLQFLIQYYNGEERAKGNILERFSAQQFPDLHSELNLSSLELGDSALYFCASSGRDSSYEQYFGPGTRLTVT.